One TCR beta chain is described in this entry. TCRdb's table, derived via immunoSEQ multiplex PCR, lists solely in-frame clones and lacks some. The table records tens of thousands of clones, over 70% of them present only once. The V gene end was trimmed by 6 bases and the J gene end by 0 bases; junction bases not matched to a gene: 8. The CDR3 totals 16 residues. Germline V gene sequence: CDR1 SGDLS, CDR2 YYNGEE. This specimen belongs to a study of glioma-infiltrating T cells after dendritic cell vaccination. Sequenced here: blood, sampled before dendritic cell vaccination. This rearrangement joins TRBV9 to TRBJ2-2; 7 nucleotides agree with TRBD1. The TCR sequence derives from a human donor with glioblastoma. The CDR3 sequence is CASTTGQLSNTGELFF. DNA of the CDR3: TGTGCCAGCACCACGGGACAGCTATCGAACACCGGGGAGCTGTTTTTT.